Below are 15 T cell receptor beta chains sequenced from a single sample in a study of blood T cell repertoires in COVID-19. The repertoire was sequenced with immunoSEQ multiplex PCR; TCRdb's copy has only in-frame clones and lacks some. This sample has roughly 170,000 clones, with 86% found just once. The sample consisted of peripheral blood. These TCRs come from a man between 70 and 80 years old with active or convalescent COVID-19.

The chain has TRBV6-2 or TRBV6-3 and TRBJ1-5; 7 nucleotides line up with TRBD1. The CDR3 covers 16 residues. The trim removed 4 bases at V and 5 bases at J, leaving 11 bases unmatched. The germline V gene has CDR1 MNHEY and CDR2 SVGEGT. CDR3 loop: CASSLTPTGKDQPQHF. CDR3 coding DNA: TGTGCCAGCAGTTTAACCCCGACAGGGAAAGATCAGCCCCAGCATTTT.

This chain uses TRBV10-1 with TRBJ1-1; TRBD1 matches at 7 bases. Trimming at V came to 8 bases and at J to 1 base, leaving 4 bases not matched to a gene. The CDR3 spans 13 residues. Germline V gene data show CDR1 as WNHNN and CDR2 as SYGVQD (reference sequence). The CDR3 nucleotides are TGCGCCAGCGCGGGACAGCAGAACACTGAAGCTTTCTTT. It encodes CASAGQQNTEAFF.

The rearrangement links TRBV27 to TRBJ1-1; the match to TRBD1 covers 7 bases. The CDR3 has 13 amino acids. The V segment lost 2 bases and the J segment 11 bases; nucleotides outside the gene matches: 8. Germline CDR1 and CDR2: MNHEY and SMNVEV (reference sequence). Written as DNA, the CDR3 is TGTGCCAGCAGTTTAAGGCAGGGGGTTATCGCTTTCTTT. This sequence encodes CASSLRQGVIAFF.

The chain links TRBV7-3 to TRBJ2-7; D might be TRBD1 (5 bases). V lost 5 bases, J lost 3 bases, and 14 bases lay in between. Germline V gene sequence: CDR1 SGHTA, CDR2 FQGTGA. This CDR3 is built from 14 residues. This CDR3 reads CASSQTGAGYEQYF. The CDR3 nucleotides are TGTGCCAGCAGCCAGACTGGGGCCGGCTACGAGCAGTACTTC.

This clone was seen once. The V call is TRBV3-1 (or the pseudogene TRBV3-2), the J call TRBJ1-2; the D gene is possibly TRBD1 (5 bases). Trimming removed 3 bases from V and 8 bases from J, with 10 bases in between. The germline gives CDR1 LGHDT, CDR2 YNNKEL (reference sequence). The CDR3 spans 12 residues. CDR3 residues: CASSQQGYGYTF. The CDR3 region has the DNA TGTGCCAGCAGCCAGCAGGGTTACGGCTACACCTTC.

CDR3 nucleotide sequence: TGTGCCAGCAGCCCCGGGACAGGGAGCGAAAAACTGTTTTTT. This encodes CASSPGTGSEKLFF. The J gene is TRBJ1-4, the V gene TRBV6-5; TRBD1 agrees at 9 bases. The CDR3 loop spans 14 amino acids. Germline values: CDR1 MNHEY, CDR2 SVGAGI. Trimming at V came to 6 bases and at J to 8 bases, leaving 7 bases not matched to a gene.

The V gene is TRBV12-5, the J gene TRBJ2-6, with D uncertain. CDR1 LGHNT and CDR2 FRNRAP come from the germline V gene. The germline V and J ends were trimmed by 0 bases and 1 base, with 10 bases remaining between them. The CDR3 runs to 17 residues. CDR3 bases: TGTGCTAGTGGTTTGGTACTTGGTCCTTCTGGGGCCAACGTCCTGACTTTC. Its protein product is CASGLVLGPSGANVLTF.

This sequence joins TRBV3-1 (or the pseudogene TRBV3-2) and TRBJ1-3; D possibly corresponds to TRBD1 (6 bases). Trimming cost V 4 bases and J 0 bases, with 10 bases left between them. The CDR3 covers 15 residues. Germline V CDR1 and CDR2: LGHDT, YNNKEL (reference sequence). CDR3 DNA: TGTGCCAGCAGCCTACCGACAGGCTCTGGAAACACCATATATTTT. This translates into CASSLPTGSGNTIYF.

The V gene is TRBV18, the J gene TRBJ2-5; D is perhaps TRBD1 (5 bases). The CDR3 runs to 13 residues. Trimming pared 3 bases from V and 5 bases from J, leaving 10 bases between. Germline V gives CDR1 KGHSH, CDR2 LQKENI. The CDR3 bases are TGTGCCAGCTCACCGATGGCAGGGGAGACCCAGTACTTC. As protein: CASSPMAGETQYF.

This clone was observed once. The gene calls are TRBV21-1 and TRBJ2-1; the table's D call, TRBD2, has no DNA check behind it. TRBV21-1 has pseudogene status. The CDR3 has 19 amino acids. The DNA of the CDR3 is TGTGCCAGCAGCAAAGGGAGAGGGGCGGGCGGGAACTCCTACAATGAGCAGTTCTTC. Protein product: CASSKGRGAGGNSYNEQFF.

This chain joins TRBV13 and TRBJ1-2; 8 nucleotides line up with TRBD1. Germline V gene data show CDR1 as PRHDT and CDR2 as FYEKMQ (reference sequence). The V segment lost 0 bases and the J segment 7 bases; nucleotides outside the gene matches: 10. The CDR3 has 16 residues. CDR3 region: CASSLGPGTGNLGYTF. In nucleotides, the CDR3 is TGTGCCAGCAGCTTAGGACCCGGGACAGGCAACCTTGGCTACACCTTC.

Only one count was recorded for this clone. This chain joins TRBV5-1 and TRBJ1-6; 7 positions match TRBD1. From germline, CDR1 is SGHRS and CDR2 YFSETQ. This CDR3 is built from 15 residues. V gave up 0 bases and J gave up 6 bases; unmatched junction bases: 3. The chain's CDR3 is CASSLGGQLNSPLHF. The CDR3 DNA follows: TGCGCCAGCAGCTTGGGGGGACAGCTTAATTCACCCCTCCACTTT.

J is TRBJ1-5 and V is TRBV13, with 9 bases that match TRBD1. Germline loops: CDR1 PRHDT, CDR2 FYEKMQ (reference sequence). The CDR3 consists of 17 residues. V was pared by 0 bases and J by 4 bases, with 7 bases of the junction left unmatched. The CDR3 protein is CASSLGQGGQGNQPQHF. The CDR3 nucleotides are TGTGCCAGCAGCTTAGGACAAGGGGGACAGGGAAATCAGCCCCAGCATTTT.

J is TRBJ1-2 and V is TRBV28; D uncertain. Germline lookup yields CDR1 MDHEN and CDR2 SYDVKM. Deletions cut 6 bases from V and 6 bases from J, with 8 bases between. There are 11 residues in the CDR3. CDR3 residues: CASRTLNGYTF. The CDR3 DNA follows: TGTGCCAGCAGGACACTGAATGGCTACACCTTC.

The rearrangement joins TRBV7-9 to TRBJ1-2; D perhaps matches TRBD1 (5 bases). The CDR3 is 12 amino acids. The germline V and J ends were trimmed by 6 bases and 7 bases, with 12 bases remaining between them. Germline-derived CDR1 and CDR2 are SEHNR and FQNEAQ (reference sequence). In DNA, the CDR3 is TGTGCCAGCAGGACGGGGGACGGTGGCTACACCTTC. Its translation is CASRTGDGGYTF.